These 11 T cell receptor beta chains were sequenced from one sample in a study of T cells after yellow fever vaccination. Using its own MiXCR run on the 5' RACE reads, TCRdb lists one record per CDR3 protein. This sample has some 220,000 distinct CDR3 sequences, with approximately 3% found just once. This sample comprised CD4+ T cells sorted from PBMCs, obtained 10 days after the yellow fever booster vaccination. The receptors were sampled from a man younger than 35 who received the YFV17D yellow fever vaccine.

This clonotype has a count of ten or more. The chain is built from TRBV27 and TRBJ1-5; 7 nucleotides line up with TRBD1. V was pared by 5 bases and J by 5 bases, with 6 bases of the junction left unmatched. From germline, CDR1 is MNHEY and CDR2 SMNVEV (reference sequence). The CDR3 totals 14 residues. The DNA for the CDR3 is TGTGCCAGCAGTCCACAGGGGTACTATCAGCCCCAGCATTTT. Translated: CASSPQGYYQPQHF.

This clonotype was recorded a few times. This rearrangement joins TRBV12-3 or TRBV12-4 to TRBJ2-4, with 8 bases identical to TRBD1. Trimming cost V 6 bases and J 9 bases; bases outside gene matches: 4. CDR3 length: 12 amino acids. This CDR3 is CASRDRAAIQYF. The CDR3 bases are TGTGCCAGCAGGGACAGGGCAGCCATTCAGTACTTC.

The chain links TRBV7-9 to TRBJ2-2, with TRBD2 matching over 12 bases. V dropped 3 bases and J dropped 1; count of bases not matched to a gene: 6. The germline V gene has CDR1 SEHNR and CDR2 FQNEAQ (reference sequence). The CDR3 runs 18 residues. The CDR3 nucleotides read TGTGCCAGCAGCTTCGGGACTAGCGGGCCACTGAACACCGGGGAGCTGTTTTTT. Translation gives CASSFGTSGPLNTGELFF.

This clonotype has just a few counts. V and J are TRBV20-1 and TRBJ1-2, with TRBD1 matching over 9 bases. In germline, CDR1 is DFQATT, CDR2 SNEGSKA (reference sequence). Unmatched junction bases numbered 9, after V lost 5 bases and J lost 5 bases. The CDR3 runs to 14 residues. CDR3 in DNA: TGCAGTGCTTACCAGAACAGGGGGCTTTATGGCTACACCTTC. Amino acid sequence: CSAYQNRGLYGYTF.

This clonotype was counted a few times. The CDR3 protein is CASSPGKLRDTQYF. CDR3 bases: TGTGCCAGCAGCCCAGGAAAGCTGAGAGATACGCAGTATTTT. J is TRBJ2-3 and V is TRBV5-4; D gene unclear. This CDR3 spans 14 amino acids. V was shortened by 4 bases and J by 5 bases, with 14 bases between the two germline ends. Germline-derived CDR1 and CDR2 are SGHNT and YYREEE (reference sequence). The full variable domain, rest sourced from reference TRBV5-4 and TRBJ2-3, is ETGVTQSPTHLIKTRGQQVTLRCSSQSGHNTVSWYQQALGQGPQFIFQYYREEENGRGNFPPRFSGLQFPNYSSELNVNALELDDSALYLCASSPGKLRDTQYFGPGTRLTVL.

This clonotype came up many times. CDR3 sequence: CASGFRAGGATGELFF. The DNA of the CDR3 is TGTGCTAGTGGTTTTAGGGCAGGGGGCGCAACCGGGGAGCTGTTTTTT. The chain combines TRBV12-5 with TRBJ2-2; 8 bases are a match to TRBD1. With V trimmed by 3 bases and J by 5 bases, 8 bases remained unmatched. This CDR3 has 16 amino acids. CDR1 LGHNT and CDR2 FRNRAP come from the germline V gene.

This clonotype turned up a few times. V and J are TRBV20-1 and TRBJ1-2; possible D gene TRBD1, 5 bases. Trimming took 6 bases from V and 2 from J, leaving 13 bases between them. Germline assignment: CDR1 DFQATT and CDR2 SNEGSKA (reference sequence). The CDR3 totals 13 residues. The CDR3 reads CSALRGANYGYTF. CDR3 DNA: TGCAGTGCCCTAAGGGGCGCAAACTATGGCTACACCTTC.

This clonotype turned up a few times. CDR3 bases: TGTGCCAGCAGCTATAACTTGAGAGGGGGTTACTCTGGAAACACCATATATTTT. Translation gives CASSYNLRGGYSGNTIYF. The chain is built from TRBV9 and TRBJ1-3; D might be TRBD1 (6 bases). V was shortened by 4 bases and J by 0 bases, with 20 bases between the two germline ends. The germline gives CDR1 SGDLS, CDR2 YYNGEE. This CDR3 contains 18 residues.

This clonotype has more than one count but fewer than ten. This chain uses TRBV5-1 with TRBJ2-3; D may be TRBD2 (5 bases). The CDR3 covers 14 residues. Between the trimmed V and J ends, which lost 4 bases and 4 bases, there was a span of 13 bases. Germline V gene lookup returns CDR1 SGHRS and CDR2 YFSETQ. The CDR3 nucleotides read TGCGCCAGCAGCCCGGGGTCCGGCCCAGATACGCAGTATTTT. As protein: CASSPGSGPDTQYF.

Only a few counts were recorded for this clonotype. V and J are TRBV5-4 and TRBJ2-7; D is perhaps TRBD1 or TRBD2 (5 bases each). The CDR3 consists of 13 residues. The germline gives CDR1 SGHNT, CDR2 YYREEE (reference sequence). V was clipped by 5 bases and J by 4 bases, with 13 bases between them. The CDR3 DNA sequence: TGTGCCAGCAGACTAGGGGAAGGATACGAGCAGTACTTC. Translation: CASRLGEGYEQYF.

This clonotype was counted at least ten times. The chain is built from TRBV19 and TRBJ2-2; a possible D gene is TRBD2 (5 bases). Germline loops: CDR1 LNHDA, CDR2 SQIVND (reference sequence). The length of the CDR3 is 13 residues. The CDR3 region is CATRIGNTGELFF. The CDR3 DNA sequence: TGTGCTACTAGAATCGGGAACACCGGGGAGCTGTTTTTT.